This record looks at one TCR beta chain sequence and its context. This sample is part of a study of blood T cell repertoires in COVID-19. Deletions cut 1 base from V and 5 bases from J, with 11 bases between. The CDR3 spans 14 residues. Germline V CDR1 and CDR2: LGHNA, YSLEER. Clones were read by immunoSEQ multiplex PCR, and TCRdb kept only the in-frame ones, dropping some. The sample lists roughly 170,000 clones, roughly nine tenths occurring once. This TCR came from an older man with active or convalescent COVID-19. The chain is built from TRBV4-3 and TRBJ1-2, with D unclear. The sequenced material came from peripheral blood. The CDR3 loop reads CASSQGGVPYGYTF. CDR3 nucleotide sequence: TGCGCCAGCAGCCAAGGCGGTGTTCCTTATGGCTACACCTTC.